This is a list of T cell receptor beta chains from one sample in a study of blood T cell repertoires in COVID-19. Assay used: immunoSEQ multiplex PCR; TCRdb lists only in-frame clones, some missing. The sample carries hundreds of thousands of clones, around 87% recorded once. The sequenced sample was peripheral blood. The receptor set was obtained from a woman aged 45 to 65 with COVID-19, enrolled during active disease. Both conserved end residues are part of each CDR3. Fields, in order: J gene, CDR3 length, clone size, V gene, CDR3 protein. Clone size is stated in some rows and not others, as once, few, many or a class when expanded.

J: TRBJ2-7; length: 14; size: .; V: TRBV18; CDR3: CASSLRDNEYEQYF
J: TRBJ2-1; length: 15; size: .; V: TRBV19; CDR3: CASSSSTSGRNEQFF
J: TRBJ2-5; length: 15; size: once; V: TRBV2; CDR3: CASSEESTSLETQYF
J: TRBJ1-3; length: 15; size: .; V: TRBV2; CDR3: CASSGDGRPGNTIYF
J: TRBJ1-1; length: 13; size: .; V: TRBV12-3/TRBV12-4; CDR3: CASRRTGGTEAFF
J: TRBJ2-2; length: 14; size: .; V: TRBV7-2; CDR3: CASSFFWGPGELFF
J: TRBJ1-1; length: 15; size: .; V: TRBV7-9; CDR3: CASSLAQGLNTEAFF
J: TRBJ1-2; length: 15; size: .; V: TRBV3-1/TRBV3-2; CDR3: CASSRPTGLGYGYTF
J: TRBJ2-7; length: 13; size: .; V: TRBV6-1; CDR3: CASSEGRPYEQYF
J: TRBJ1-3; length: 15; size: once; V: TRBV27; CDR3: CASSTRTGSGNTIYF
J: TRBJ1-1; length: 15; size: .; V: TRBV5-8; CDR3: CASSLGQGVNTEAFF
J: TRBJ2-7; length: 13; size: .; V: TRBV28; CDR3: CASSLPTPYEQYF
J: TRBJ2-7; length: 14; size: .; V: TRBV10-2; CDR3: CASTRPSGTYEQYF
J: TRBJ1-1; length: 14; size: .; V: TRBV5-1; CDR3: CASSTGRGASEAFF
J: TRBJ2-1; length: 15; size: .; V: TRBV19; CDR3: CASSIRTSGGNEQFF
J: TRBJ1-3; length: 16; size: .; V: TRBV5-4; CDR3: CASSSGLAMKGNTIYF
J: TRBJ1-2; length: 13; size: once; V: TRBV11-2; CDR3: CASSVTGARGYTF
J: TRBJ1-2; length: 15; size: .; V: TRBV30; CDR3: CAWSASGQGKGGYTF
J: TRBJ1-2; length: 17; size: .; V: TRBV21-1; CDR3: CASSKALSPKQGYGYTF
J: TRBJ2-7; length: 13; size: few; V: TRBV5-1; CDR3: CASSSGQSYEQYF
J: TRBJ2-7; length: 14; size: .; V: TRBV2; CDR3: CASSKGLAGVEQYF
J: TRBJ2-7; length: 15; size: once; V: TRBV5-1; CDR3: CASSLSGGQGYEQYF
J: TRBJ2-1; length: 13; size: .; V: TRBV5-1; CDR3: CASSLPPGNEQFF
J: TRBJ2-5; length: 15; size: .; V: TRBV7-3; CDR3: CASSSRGRIEETQYF
J: TRBJ2-1; length: 15; size: .; V: TRBV18; CDR3: CASSPLRGDGNEQFF
J: TRBJ1-2; length: 15; size: .; V: TRBV3-1/TRBV3-2; CDR3: CASSYGGTGLYGYTF
J: TRBJ2-7; length: 16; size: .; V: TRBV5-3; CDR3: CARSHRGCPELYEQYF
J: TRBJ1-6; length: 17; size: .; V: TRBV18; CDR3: CASSPGEWLGGYSPLHF